This T cell receptor (beta chain) derives from a study of T cell changes during pregnancy in multiple sclerosis. The CDR3 consists of 15 residues. The V gene lost 1 base and the J gene lost 0 bases, with 9 bases spanning the gap. Per germline, CDR1 SGHTA and CDR2 FQGNSA. Libraries were prepared by immunoSEQ multiplex PCR; TCRdb keeps only in-frame clonotypes and omits some of them. The sample holds about 100,000 clones, around 93% seen once. This sequence was found in a female donor with multiple sclerosis, enrolled in a pregnancy study. This specimen was peripheral blood, taken before pregnancy. The chain has TRBV7-2 and TRBJ1-1; D may be TRBD1 (5 bases). DNA of the CDR3: TGTGCCAGCAGCTTAGTAGGGGCACTGAACACTGAAGCTTTCTTT. Its translation is CASSLVGALNTEAFF.